This entry describes one TCR beta chain. Its target antigen remains unknown. Within one base of it there is no much larger clone, and no base qualities were kept. The data originate from a study of T cell responses to AZD1222 COVID-19 vaccine (dated by TCRdb to about 2021). With respect to the entire study: TCR sequencing was performed for 230 to 250 trial participants, of whom around 200 were given two doses of AZD1222 and around 25 were given two doses of MenACWY control vaccine. Trial participants were enrolled into age subgroups of 18-55, 56-69 and 70-plus years, which contained roughly 140, 27 and 60 TCR-sequenced participants, respectively.

The CDR3 regions of human TCRbeta chains were analyzed by immunosequencing. Regarding the original processing steps: TCRs in the repertoires were matched against a reference library of SARS-CoV-2-specific TCRs that had been generated with the MIRA antigen-specificity platform. Breadth meant the fraction of unique TCRs that were SARS-CoV-2-associated, whereas depth meant the fraction of total T cells that were SARS-CoV-2-associated. Each spike-specific TCR was assigned to its reactive spike region and to a CD4 or CD8 class using the MIRA data. Log10-transformed breadth and depth values were compared by one-way ANOVA with Sidak's multiple comparisons tests. TCRdb took over this immuneACCESS table, retaining in-frame rearrangements with V and J assigned. Such tables are incomplete; in checked studies, under half of the missing clones stem from an unresolved V gene, and the remainder is unexplained. That table furnishes V, J and clone size, whereas the DNA furnished D and trimming. Present in this sample are 150,000 to 200,000 clones, about 91% of which were seen just once. The ten largest make up 1% to 1.5% of the sample.

The time point label for this specimen denotes: about 28 days (+/-7) after the second vaccine dose. AZD1222 recipients with second doses at about 4 weeks or about 12 weeks were pooled, because spike-specific TCR depth and breadth did not differ between schedules. Vaccinee samples came from UK trials COV001 and COV002, including a single-blind randomized controlled phase 2/3 trial of AZD1222 (ChAdOx1 nCoV-19) in healthy adults. For TCRbeta chain sequencing, PBMC samples from trial participants were taken at day 0 and at day 28 after the second dose. Findings and caveats that apply to the study as a whole: No day 14 peak-response samples were available, so repertoires were characterized only after the peak T cell response. After two AZD1222 doses, both the breadth and the depth of spike-specific TCRs were significantly higher than at day 0 and than in MenACWY recipients. Only five to seven AZD1222 recipients were SARS-CoV-2 seropositive at baseline, limiting conclusions about previously exposed vaccinees. Vaccine-associated CD4 TCRs spanned the whole spike protein, with dominant responses in regions 160-218 and 743-854. Epitopes outside the regions mutated in the B.1.351 and B.1.1.7 variants were reportedly recognized by nearly half of the unique spike-specific TCRs. Participants were mostly white British and included more females than males, and it was suggested by the authors that clonal diversity may have been underestimated. In the small 56-69-year group, the increase in depth fell short of significance, most likely because of low power.

Relative to germline, V is 6 bases shorter and J is 6 bases shorter, with 20 bases between their ends. CDR1 and CDR2, looked up from the germline V gene, are MRHNA and SNTAGT. The CDR3, from cysteine to phenylalanine, totals 15 residues. The sequence is cut down to CDR3 DNA, 45 bases in frame from base 1. Sequenced here: peripheral blood, sampled 28 days after the second AZD1222 dose. This sequence was found in an adult who received the AZD1222 COVID-19 vaccine. The chain couples TRBV6-4 to TRBJ1-1; 5 matching bases give a weak D call of TRBD1. The bases read TGTGCCAGCAGACTAGAGGTCGACAGCTCCTCTGAAGCTTTCTTT. It specifies CASRLEVDSSSEAFF.